This T cell receptor beta chain was recovered during a study of T cell repertoires in ileal Crohn's disease. Overall study context: At surgery, about 36% of patients smoked, with median disease duration approximately 8 years. Study-wide findings and caveats: Active smokers at surgery had more clonal expansions than non-smokers. Clonality above 26.8% at surgery always came with endoscopic recurrence. Mucosal expansions were suggested to be mainly CD8 T cells.

Sequenced by immunoSEQ multiplex PCR; TCRdb stores in-frame clones only, minus some. The sample holds more than 4,500 clones, about 81% seen once. A note on this clone: What it recognizes is unknown.

V was clipped by 4 bases and J by 8 bases, with 15 bases between them. CDR1 is SGHDT, CDR2 YYEEEE, per germline. The CDR3 runs 13 residues. Sample: ileal tissue. The clonotype was recovered from an adult with Crohn's disease. The chain is built from TRBV5-6 and TRBJ1-2; D is unclear. The DNA for the CDR3 is TGTGCCAGCAGCGGGGTCCGGGAGTTAGGCTACACCTTC. The encoded protein is CASSGVRELGYTF.